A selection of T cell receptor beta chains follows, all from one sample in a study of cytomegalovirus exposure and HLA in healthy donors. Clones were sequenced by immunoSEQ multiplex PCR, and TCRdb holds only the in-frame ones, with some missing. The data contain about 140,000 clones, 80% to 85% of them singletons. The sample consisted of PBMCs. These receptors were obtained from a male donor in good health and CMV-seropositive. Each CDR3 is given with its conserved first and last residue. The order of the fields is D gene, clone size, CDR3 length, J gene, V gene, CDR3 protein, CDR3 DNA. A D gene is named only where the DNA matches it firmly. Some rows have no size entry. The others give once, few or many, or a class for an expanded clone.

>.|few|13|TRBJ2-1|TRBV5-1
CASSSANYNEQFF
TGCGCCAGCAGCTCAGCGAACTACAATGAGCAGTTCTTC
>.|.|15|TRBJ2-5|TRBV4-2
CASSQDGGARETQYF
TGTGCCAGCAGCCAAGATGGGGGGGCAAGGGAGACCCAGTACTTC
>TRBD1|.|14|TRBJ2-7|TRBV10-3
CAIIRTGTLFEQYF
TGTGCCATCATCAGGACAGGGACCCTTTTCGAGCAGTACTTC
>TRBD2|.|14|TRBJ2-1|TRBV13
CASSLGGLAPEQFF
TGTGCCAGCAGCTTAGGCGGACTAGCCCCTGAGCAGTTCTTC
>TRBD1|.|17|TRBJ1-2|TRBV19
CASSIRTETGTSNGYTF
TGTGCCAGTAGTATTCGCACCGAGACAGGGACCTCGAATGGCTACACCTTC
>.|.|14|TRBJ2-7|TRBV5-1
CASSVGGSLYEQYF
TGCGCCAGCAGCGTGGGGGGCTCTCTGTACGAGCAGTACTTC
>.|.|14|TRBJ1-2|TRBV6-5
CASSYSGGLYGYTF
TGTGCCAGCAGTTACTCAGGGGGTCTCTATGGCTACACCTTC
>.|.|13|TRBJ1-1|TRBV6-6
CASSYSWATEAFF
TGTGCCAGCAGTTACTCTTGGGCCACTGAAGCTTTCTTT
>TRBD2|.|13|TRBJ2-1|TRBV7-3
CASSLTSGDEQFF
TGTGCCAGCAGCTTGACTAGCGGGGATGAGCAGTTCTTC
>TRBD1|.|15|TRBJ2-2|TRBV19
CASNSGQKYTGELFF
TGTGCCAGCAACTCGGGACAGAAGTACACCGGGGAGCTGTTTTTT